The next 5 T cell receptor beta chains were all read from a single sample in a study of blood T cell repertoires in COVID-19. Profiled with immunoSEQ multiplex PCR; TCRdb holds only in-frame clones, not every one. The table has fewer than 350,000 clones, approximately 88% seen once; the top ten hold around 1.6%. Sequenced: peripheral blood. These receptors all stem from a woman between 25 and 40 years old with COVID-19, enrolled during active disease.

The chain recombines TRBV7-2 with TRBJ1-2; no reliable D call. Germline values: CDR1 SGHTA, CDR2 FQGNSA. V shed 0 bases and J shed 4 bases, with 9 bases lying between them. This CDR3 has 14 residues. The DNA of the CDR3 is TGTGCCAGCAGCTTAGCGTACTGGAGCTATGGCTACACCTTC. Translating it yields CASSLAYWSYGYTF.

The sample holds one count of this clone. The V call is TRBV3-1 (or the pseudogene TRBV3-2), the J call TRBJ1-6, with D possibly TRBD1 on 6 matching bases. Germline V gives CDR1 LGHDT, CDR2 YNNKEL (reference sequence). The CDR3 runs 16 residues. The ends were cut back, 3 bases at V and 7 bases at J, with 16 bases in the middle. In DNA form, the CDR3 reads TGTGCCAGCAGCCACCGCTCGGGGACATTAAATTCACCCCTCCACTTT. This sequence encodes CASSHRSGTLNSPLHF.

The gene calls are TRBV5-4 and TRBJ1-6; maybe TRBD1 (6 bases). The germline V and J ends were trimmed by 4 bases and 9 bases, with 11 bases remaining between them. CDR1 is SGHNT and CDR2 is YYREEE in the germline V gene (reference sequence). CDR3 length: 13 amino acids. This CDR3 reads CASSRDIFSPLHF. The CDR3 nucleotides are TGTGCCAGCAGCAGGGACATTTTTTCACCCCTCCACTTT.

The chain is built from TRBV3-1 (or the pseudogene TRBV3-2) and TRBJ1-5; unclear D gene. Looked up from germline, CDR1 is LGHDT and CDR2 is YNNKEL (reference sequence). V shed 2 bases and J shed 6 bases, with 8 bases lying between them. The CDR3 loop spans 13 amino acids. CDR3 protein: CASSQSGSQPQHF. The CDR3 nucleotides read TGTGCCAGCAGCCAATCGGGGAGTCAGCCCCAGCATTTT.

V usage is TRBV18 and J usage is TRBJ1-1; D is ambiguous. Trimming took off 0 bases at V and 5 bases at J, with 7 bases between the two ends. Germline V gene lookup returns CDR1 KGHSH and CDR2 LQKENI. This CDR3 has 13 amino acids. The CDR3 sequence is CASSPPGRTEAFF. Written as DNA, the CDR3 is TGTGCCAGCTCACCACCTGGGAGGACTGAAGCTTTCTTT.